This T cell receptor (beta chain) was identified during a study of shared clonotypes between healthy human individuals (dated by TCRdb to the early 2020s). For the wider study: A few men and a couple of women, aged 18 to 49 years, made up the cohort. For each donor, CD4 naive and CD4 memory were each run on three plates, CD8 naive on two plates, and CD8 memory on one plate. The study deeply sequenced blood TCR repertoires of several healthy adults to estimate repertoire size and the extent of clonotype sharing between individuals. Different laboratories and diverse techniques were used to prepare libraries and sequence TCR repertoires, to increase sequencing depth and limit assay-specific biases. Between about 0.8 and 9 billion PBMCs per donor were obtained by leukapheresis. Study-wide conclusions, independent of this receptor: Pairwise subsampling indicated that sequencing depth was expected to affect the degree of clonotype sharing among donors. About 4.5% of naive CD4, around 3.5% of naive CD8, approximately 2% of memory CD4, and 0.4% of memory CD8 clonotypes were shared across a few donors. Higher generation probabilities were observed for clonotypes shared by all four sorted-subset donors than for non-shared clonotypes. Naive subsets generally had larger estimated clonotype richness than memory subsets. Sampling was restricted to blood, and TCR repertoires in tissues likely differ from the TCR repertoires found in blood. Even with the large sequencing depth, rarefaction of the sorted-subset datasets indicated that sequencing was incomplete. Because the study included only a small number of donors, the genetic and exposure-history diversity represented was limited.

The donors were healthy, HIV-negative adults who had no recently reported acute infections or vaccinations. Only Caucasian adults living in Nashville, Tennessee, USA were represented among the donors. CD4+ T cells were enriched by magnetic negative selection, after which naive cells were positively selected on CD45RA and the negative fraction was taken as the memory subset. Blood was obtained by leukapheresis, after which PBMCs were separated by Ficoll-Histopaque density gradient centrifugation and cryopreserved in liquid nitrogen vapor phase. Analytical flow cytometry was used to check the purity and quantity of each magnetically sorted T cell population. Genomic DNA was isolated from each sorted fraction and quantified by UV absorbance on a Nanodrop 2000c. In its sample, this clone was seen once. Its antigen specificity is not known. Base qualities were left out, and no much larger clone turns up one base away.

TCR CDR3 regions were amplified from genomic DNA by multiplex PCR using the deep immunoSEQ assay. Genomic DNA extracted from each cell subset was distributed evenly over all wells of several immunoSEQ 96-well plates, and each plate served as one replicate. For sorted subsets, approximately 200 ng of genomic DNA, equivalent to 25,000 to 30,000 T cell genomes, went into each replicate PCR. Purified libraries were measured with a Qubit 3.0 fluorometer, size-checked on a Bioanalyzer 2100, and measured again with the KAPA Library Quantification kit. Every immunoSEQ 96-well plate was sequenced on a dedicated single-read 150-cycle Illumina NextSeq 550 flow cell. The paper's processing steps were these. Because only junctional sequences without quality scores were contained in the immunoSEQ output, filtering matching that applied to full-length reads could not be performed. To assign V/J genes and CDR3, sequences were annotated against IMGT germline references using PyIR, a Python wrapper for IgBLAST v1.9. Reads were removed for weak V/J assignments (E-value above 1e-6), missing CDR3, stop codons, out-of-frame junctions, or ambiguous translated residues. V3J clonotypes were defined as sequences sharing the same inferred V gene, J gene, and CDR3 amino acid sequence. To compute the percentage overlap between repertoires, the number of shared unique clonotypes was divided by the size of the smaller repertoire. Three approaches were used to assess repertoire richness: RTK rarefaction, the Chao1 estimator, and Recon v2.1 estimates of unobserved clonotypes. OLGA was used to compute generation probabilities for all TCRbeta clonotypes that the gDNA method yielded from a few donors. TCRdb mirrors the immuneACCESS table, restricted to in-frame sequences. Some clones are absent from its copies; in checked studies, under half trace to an unresolved V gene, and the reason for the others is unknown. That table gives V, J and clone size, and the DNA gave D and trimming. The sample table holds fewer than 1.8 million clones, of which around 98.5% were seen once. The top ten constitute around 0.38% of the sample.

Reading the germline V gene gives CDR1 SGDLS and CDR2 YYNGEE. From the cysteine through the phenylalanine, the CDR3 covers 15 amino acids. Only the CDR3 portion is preserved as DNA: 45 bases, with reading frame beginning at the first base. Ends trimmed: V by 4 bases, J by 5 bases; bases unmatched to a gene: 6. This sequence was found in a man in his thirties or forties in good health. The specimen was naive CD4+ T cells sorted from blood. What the cell subset or site label conveys for this sample: CD45RA+ positively selected. The rearranged chain carries TRBV9 and TRBJ2-7; TRBD2 aligns with 13 central bases. The CDR3: CASSILAGGSHEQYF. The sequenced DNA is TGTGCCAGCAGCATACTAGCGGGAGGGTCCCACGAGCAGTACTTC.